This TCR beta chain emerged from a study of T cell repertoires in cytomegalovirus infection. Across the whole study: Public TCR beta signature analysis indicated the presence of both CMV infection and matching HLA type.

TCRdb re-called the reads with MiXCR, one entry per CDR3 protein. The repertoire holds some 150,000 distinct CDR3 sequences, with about 6% as singletons. Germline CDR1 is SGHNT and CDR2 is YENEEA. The CDR3 is 15 residues long. Deletions cut 5 bases from V and 1 base from J, with 14 bases between. This clonotype came up many times. Its antigen is not identified. Study-level results: Predominance within the ex vivo response was attributable to HLA-C-restricted CMV-specific TCR beta clonotypes.

The sequence was collected from a human donor in good health (CMV status not recorded). Some clones in this sample may be carry-over from other donors' samples. The sequencing input was PBMCs. The chain carries TRBV11-3 and TRBJ1-1; D may be TRBD1 (5 bases). Written as DNA, the CDR3 is TGTGCCAGCAGCCCCGGCGGGGACTGGAACACTGAAGCTTTCTTT. It encodes CASSPGGDWNTEAFF.